This is a list of T cell receptor beta chains from one sample in a study of shared clonotypes between healthy human individuals. TCRdb's copy holds only in-frame clones and misses some; the assay was immunoSEQ multiplex PCR. The repertoire has a few million clones, 93% of them found once; the top ten carry about 1.7%. Input material: naive CD8+ T cells from PBMCs. Receptors were obtained from a man between 18 and 35 years old in good health. Some clones in this sample may be carry-over from other donors' samples. Both conserved end residues are part of each CDR3. Each record gives: J gene, V gene, clone size, D gene, CDR3 protein, CDR3 DNA. The D gene is left open where the match is weak. Clone size is shown for a subset of rows, as once, few, many or a class of expanded clone.

>TRBJ1-3|TRBV6-6|-|TRBD1
CASSVGTGGSGNTIYF
TGTGCCAGCAGTGTCGGGACAGGGGGCTCTGGAAACACCATATATTTT
>TRBJ1-2|TRBV28|-|TRBD1
CASSSRPQGVYWYGYTF
TGTGCCAGCAGTTCCCGCCCCCAGGGGGTTTATTGGTATGGCTACACCTTC
>TRBJ1-1|TRBV27|-|-
CASSPRPVGEAFF
TGTGCCAGCAGTCCCCGGCCAGTCGGTGAAGCTTTCTTT
>TRBJ2-7|TRBV10-1|-|TRBD1
CASSESVEGDRGTVRRF
TGCGCCAGCAGTGAGTCGGTAGAGGGTGACAGGGGGACTGTACGTCGCTTC
>TRBJ2-5|TRBV6-5|-|-
CASSYQGETQYF
TGTGCCAGCAGTTACCAGGGGGAGACCCAGTACTTC
>TRBJ2-7|TRBV29-1|-|-
CSAGQSSYEQYF
TGCAGCGCAGGACAGTCTTCCTACGAGCAGTACTTC
>TRBJ2-1|TRBV28|once|-
CASSAFRYNEQFF
TGTGCCAGCAGTGCATTCCGCTACAATGAGCAGTTCTTC
>TRBJ2-4|TRBV10-1|-|TRBD2
CAILREVKNIQYF
TGCGCCATCCTACGGGAGGTCAAAAACATTCAGTACTTC
>TRBJ2-7|TRBV27|-|-
CASSSALTHYEQYF
TGTGCCAGCAGCTCCGCACTCACTCACTACGAGCAGTACTTC
>TRBJ2-7|TRBV9|once|-
CASSVGQSPYEQYF
TGTGCCAGCAGCGTCGGCCAGAGCCCCTACGAGCAGTACTTC
>TRBJ1-1|TRBV4-1|-|-
CASSHRQGRMNTEAFF
TGCGCCAGCAGCCATAGGCAGGGGAGGATGAACACTGAAGCTTTCTTT
>TRBJ2-3|TRBV19|-|-
CASTTRGSSTDTQYF
TGTGCCAGCACGACCCGCGGGTCAAGCACAGATACGCAGTATTTT
>TRBJ2-7|TRBV16|once|TRBD1
CASSQSRGLYEQYF
TGTGCCAGCAGCCAGTCCAGGGGGCTCTACGAGCAGTACTTC
>TRBJ1-5|TRBV27|-|-
CASSGGGGSNQPQHF
TGTGCCAGCAGTGGAGGAGGAGGATCAAATCAGCCCCAGCATTTT
>TRBJ1-2|TRBV27|once|TRBD1
CATRQGRTYGYTF
TGTGCCACCCGACAGGGGAGAACCTATGGCTACACCTTC
>TRBJ1-1|TRBV27|-|TRBD1
CASSVGQGSTEAFF
TGTGCCAGCAGTGTAGGACAGGGTAGTACTGAAGCTTTCTTT
>TRBJ2-7|TRBV6-1|-|-
CASSEALLASYEQYF
TGTGCCAGCAGTGAAGCGCTCCTAGCGTCCTACGAGCAGTACTTC
>TRBJ2-7|TRBV9|-|-
CASSVEGRATSYEQYF
TGTGCCAGCAGCGTAGAGGGTAGGGCAACGTCCTACGAGCAGTACTTC
>TRBJ1-4|TRBV9|-|TRBD1
CASSFSRDRGAQRNEKLFF
TGTGCCAGCAGCTTCAGCCGGGACAGGGGGGCCCAAAGGAATGAAAAACTGTTTTTT
>TRBJ1-1|TRBV11-2|-|TRBD1
CASSLDLRDREDTEAFF
TGTGCCAGCAGCTTAGATCTACGGGACAGGGAGGACACTGAAGCTTTCTTT
>TRBJ1-4|TRBV29-1|-|-
CSVVTDEKLFF
TGCAGCGTTGTAACAGATGAAAAACTGTTTTTT
>TRBJ2-5|TRBV9|-|TRBD1
CASSLDDRARKTQYF
TGTGCCAGCAGCTTAGACGACAGGGCGCGGAAGACCCAGTACTTC
>TRBJ1-2|TRBV7-8|-|TRBD1
CASSLGPPGTGVGYTF
TGTGCCAGCAGCTTAGGTCCTCCCGGGACAGGGGTTGGCTACACCTTC
>TRBJ2-5|TRBV25-1|-|-
CASSEPRVKRPPSETQYF
TGTGCCAGCAGTGAACCCAGAGTTAAGCGGCCCCCTTCGGAGACCCAGTACTTC
>TRBJ2-1|TRBV14|-|-
CASSQSVGLRYNEQFF
TGTGCCAGCAGCCAATCTGTCGGACTGCGATACAATGAGCAGTTCTTC
>TRBJ2-7|TRBV10-3|-|-
CAITGLNGSSYEQYF
TGTGCCATCACTGGTCTGAACGGTAGCTCCTACGAGCAGTACTTC
>TRBJ2-1|TRBV28|-|TRBD2
CASSWRLAGNEQFF
TGTGCCAGCAGTTGGCGACTAGCGGGGAATGAGCAGTTCTTC
>TRBJ2-1|TRBV7-2|-|-
CASSLTGVAGNEQFF
TGTGCCAGCAGCCTTACAGGTGTCGCTGGGAATGAGCAGTTCTTC
>TRBJ2-3|TRBV7-9|-|-
CASSPPSRGSTDTQYF
TGTGCCAGCAGTCCCCCCTCGAGGGGGAGCACAGATACGCAGTATTTT
>TRBJ2-1|TRBV5-1|-|TRBD1
CASSFGQGAISEQFF
TGCGCCAGCAGCTTCGGACAGGGGGCTATATCTGAGCAGTTCTTC
>TRBJ1-5|TRBV5-6|-|-
CASSLGSYSNQPQHF
TGTGCCAGCAGCTTGGGCAGCTATAGCAATCAGCCCCAGCATTTT
>TRBJ2-1|TRBV27|-|TRBD1
CAIRSGTAFYNEQFF
TGTGCCATCAGATCCGGGACAGCTTTCTACAATGAGCAGTTCTTC
>TRBJ2-5|TRBV27|-|TRBD2
CASSLGGRWWETQYF
TGTGCCAGCAGTTTGGGCGGGAGGTGGTGGGAGACCCAGTACTTC
>TRBJ1-2|TRBV19|-|-
CASSVRQEIYGYTF
TGTGCCAGTAGTGTTCGACAGGAGATTTATGGCTACACCTTC
>TRBJ2-3|TRBV4-1|-|-
CASSQDQSITDTQYF
TGCGCCAGCAGCCAAGATCAGAGTATTACAGATACGCAGTATTTT
>TRBJ2-5|TRBV9|-|-
CASSVARGIGETQYF
TGTGCCAGCAGCGTAGCCCGGGGTATTGGAGAGACCCAGTACTTC
>TRBJ2-2|TRBV7-6|-|TRBD1
CASSVPLPGTGAGELFF
TGTGCCAGCAGCGTCCCCCTGCCCGGGACAGGGGCCGGGGAGCTGTTTTTT
>TRBJ1-1|TRBV4-1|-|TRBD1
CASSPNLYTDRGDTEAFF
TGCGCCAGCAGCCCGAACTTGTATACCGACAGGGGGGACACTGAAGCTTTCTTT
>TRBJ2-5|TRBV5-6|-|-
CASAEGRRETQYF
TGTGCCAGCGCGGAGGGGAGGAGGGAGACCCAGTACTTC
>TRBJ2-7|TRBV7-8|-|-
CASSPRTETYEQYF
TGTGCCAGCAGCCCGAGGACAGAGACCTACGAGCAGTACTTC
>TRBJ2-7|TRBV7-8|-|-
CASSEDPGTAYEQYF
TGTGCCAGCAGCGAGGACCCCGGGACTGCATACGAGCAGTACTTC
>TRBJ2-7|TRBV27|-|-
CASSSNNLGEQYF
TGTGCCAGCAGTTCAAACAACTTGGGAGAGCAGTACTTC